One and the same sample provided the 22 T cell receptor beta chains below, sequenced in a study of control samples from healthy donors and cancer patients. Only in-frame clones appear in the TCRdb table, and some are missing; sequencing was by immunoSEQ multiplex PCR. The sample carries under 150,000 clones, approximately 94% recorded once. The sequencing sample was made of PBMCs. Receptor source: a man aged 50 to 59 with head and neck cancer.

This clone was seen a single time. V is TRBV6-6 and J is TRBJ2-5; either TRBD1 or TRBD2 may supply D (5 bases each). Trimming left V 7 bases short and J 2 bases short, with 14 bases between. The germline gives CDR1 MNHNY, CDR2 SVGAGI (reference sequence). The CDR3 is 14 amino acids. The CDR3 protein is CASTNPGRQETQYF. The DNA of the CDR3 is TGTGCCAGCACCAACCCGGGACGTCAAGAGACCCAGTACTTC.

V is TRBV11-3 and J is TRBJ2-3; 12 bases are shared with TRBD2. Germline assignment: CDR1 SGHNT and CDR2 YENEEA. The length of the CDR3 is 18 residues. The trim removed 4 bases at V and 5 bases at J, leaving 13 bases unmatched. The CDR3 here is CASSSNDLTSGGLDTQYF. Here the CDR3 DNA reads TGTGCCAGCAGCTCCAACGACCTGACTAGCGGGGGTTTAGATACGCAGTATTTT. Using reference TRBV11-3 and TRBJ2-3 for the parts outside the CDR3, the full variable domain is EAGVVQSPRYKIIEKKQPVAFWCNPISGHNTLYWYLQNLGQGPELLIRYENEEAVDDSQLPKDRFSAERLKGVDSTLKIQPAELGDSAVYLCASSSNDLTSGGLDTQYFGPGTRLTVL.

The chain joins TRBV5-1 to TRBJ2-4; TRBD1 or TRBD2 may be the D gene (5 bases each). The germline V gene has CDR1 SGHRS and CDR2 YFSETQ. The V end lost 1 base, the J end lost 0 bases, and 11 bases lay between the germline ends. CDR3 size: 16 residues. The CDR3 DNA reads as TGCGCCAGCAGCTTGAACAGCGGACAAGCCAAAAACATTCAGTACTTC. This encodes CASSLNSGQAKNIQYF.

This chain links TRBV7-9 with TRBJ1-1; D is unresolved. Germline CDR1 and CDR2: SEHNR and FQNEAQ (reference sequence). This CDR3 is built from 12 residues. V lost 2 bases to trimming and J lost 8 bases, with 9 bases between them. DNA of the CDR3: TGTGCCAGCAGCTTATTGGCGGCAGAAGCTTTCTTT. This codes for CASSLLAAEAFF.

The J gene is TRBJ1-5, the V gene TRBV7-2; D gene unclear. Trimming took 5 bases from V and 2 from J, leaving 10 bases between them. This CDR3 has 14 residues. Germline V gene lookup returns CDR1 SGHTA and CDR2 FQGNSA. The CDR3 coding sequence is TGTGCCAGCAGCGTACAGCCAGGCAATCAGCCCCAGCATTTT. This sequence encodes CASSVQPGNQPQHF.

The chain has TRBV6-5 and TRBJ2-1; 13 bases match TRBD2. Germline CDR1 reads MNHEY; CDR2 reads SVGAGI. V lost 6 bases to trimming and J lost 5 bases; unmatched junction nucleotides: 4. The CDR3 totals 15 residues. CDR3 sequence reads: CASSPTSGGHNEQFF. The DNA of the CDR3 is TGTGCCAGCAGCCCGACTAGCGGGGGGCACAATGAGCAGTTCTTC.

This clone has more than one count but fewer than ten. The chain recombines TRBV12-3 or TRBV12-4 with TRBJ2-5; the D gene could be TRBD1 or TRBD2 (5 bases each). The V end was cut by 3 bases, the J end by 5 bases, with 10 bases between. CDR3 length: 13 amino acids. CDR3: CASSLWDAETQYF. The CDR3 DNA is TGTGCCAGCAGTTTGTGGGACGCGGAGACCCAGTACTTC.

The chain has TRBV30 and TRBJ1-1; D call uncertain. There are 13 residues in the CDR3. V was shortened by 6 bases and J by 0 bases, with 11 bases between the two germline ends. Germline V gives CDR1 GTSNPN, CDR2 SVGIG (reference sequence). CDR3 bases: TGTGCCTGCCTCTGGTCCTTGAACACTGAAGCTTTCTTT. This encodes CACLWSLNTEAFF.

The gene calls are TRBV7-3 and TRBJ2-1; 8 bases align to TRBD1. V was pared by 3 bases and J by 8 bases, with 3 bases of the junction left unmatched. The V gene's germline CDR1 is SGHTA and CDR2 FQGTGA. The CDR3 totals 13 residues. CDR3 coding DNA: TGTGCCAGCAGCTTTGACAGGGGAGATGAGCAGTTCTTC. The encoded protein is CASSFDRGDEQFF. Full variable domain (missing parts from reference TRBV7-3 and TRBJ2-1): GAGVSQTPSNKVTEKGKYVELRCDPISGHTALYWYRQSLGQGPEFLIYFQGTGAADDSGLPNDRFFAVRPEGSVSTLKIQRTERGDSAVYLCASSFDRGDEQFFGPGTRLTVL.

This rearrangement joins TRBV5-1 to TRBJ2-4; D is unresolved. The CDR3 loop spans 11 amino acids. The ends were cut back, 4 bases at V and 13 bases at J, with 12 bases in the middle. CDR1 and CDR2 (germline): SGHRS, YFSETQ. CDR3 sequence reads: CASSDWDRQYF. CDR3 DNA sequence: TGCGCCAGCAGCGATTGGGATAGGCAGTACTTC.

This chain uses TRBV27 with TRBJ1-4, with D maybe TRBD1 (5 bases). Germline CDR1 is MNHEY and CDR2 is SMNVEV (reference sequence). Trimming shortened V by 1 base and J by 8 bases, and 14 bases separated the two germline ends. This CDR3 has 15 residues. The CDR3 protein is CASSLWGRGEEKLFF. CDR3 DNA sequence: TGTGCCAGCAGTTTATGGGGACGGGGGGAGGAAAAACTGTTTTTT.

V is TRBV7-2 and J is TRBJ2-2, with TRBD1 matching over 7 bases. The V and J ends lost 5 bases and 1 base, in that order; junction bases with no gene match: 7. Germline values: CDR1 SGHTA, CDR2 FQGNSA. This CDR3 region has 16 residues. The CDR3 DNA reads as TGTGCCAGCAGCGAAAGGACAGGACTGAACACCGGGGAGCTGTTTTTT. This sequence encodes CASSERTGLNTGELFF.

This clone was counted a single time. The chain uses TRBV21-1 and TRBJ2-7; the listed D gene, TRBD2, was not tested against the DNA. TRBV21-1 is an annotated pseudogene. The CDR3 totals 14 residues. The CDR3 DNA sequence: TGTGCCAGCAGCAAAGGGAGGAAGAGGGACGAGCAGTACTTC. This encodes CASSKGRKRDEQYF.

V usage is TRBV5-5 and J usage is TRBJ2-2; D is unclear. The germline V and J ends were trimmed by 2 bases and 4 bases, with 21 bases remaining between them. CDR1 and CDR2 (germline): SGHKS, YYEKEE (reference sequence). The CDR3 has 18 amino acids. The CDR3 spells CASSFIYSRTLVTGELFF. CDR3 in DNA: TGTGCCAGCAGCTTTATTTATTCACGCACACTGGTCACCGGGGAGCTGTTTTTT.

The rearrangement uses TRBV5-1 and TRBJ1-1; D gene uncertain. V was cut by 4 bases and J by 4 bases, with 17 bases left in between. Germline V gene data show CDR1 as SGHRS and CDR2 as YFSETQ. The CDR3 loop spans 15 amino acids. CDR3 sequence reads: CASSETRSAGTEAFF. The CDR3, as DNA: TGCGCCAGCAGCGAAACACGGTCCGCTGGCACTGAAGCTTTCTTT.

The V gene is TRBV5-1, the J gene TRBJ1-1; 8 bases are a match to TRBD1. The CDR3 has 16 amino acids. Germline V CDR1 and CDR2: SGHRS, YFSETQ. Germline trimming cut 6 bases from V and 1 base from J; bases unmatched to any gene: 11. This CDR3 reads CASTRAGQGGNTEAFF. The CDR3 DNA is TGCGCCAGCACAAGGGCCGGACAGGGCGGGAACACTGAAGCTTTCTTT.

A single count supports this clone. This chain uses TRBV24-1 with TRBJ2-5; 12 bases map to TRBD2. The CDR3 length is 16 residues. The germline CDR1 and CDR2 sequences are KGHDR and SFDVKD. J gave up 5 bases and V 4 bases, and 7 bases lay outside the gene matches. CDR3 sequence: CATSDSRTSGEETQYF. DNA for the CDR3: TGTGCCACCAGTGACTCCAGGACTAGCGGGGAGGAGACCCAGTACTTC.

The chain recombines TRBV28 with TRBJ2-7; 7 bases map to TRBD1. This CDR3 comprises 16 residues. V was clipped by 5 bases and J by 0 bases; unmatched bases: 10. Germline V gene data show CDR1 as MDHEN and CDR2 as SYDVKM. The CDR3 protein is CASSTPTGLSSYEQYF. The CDR3 region has the DNA TGTGCCAGCAGTACCCCGACAGGGCTGAGCTCCTACGAGCAGTACTTC.

The rearrangement uses TRBV13 and TRBJ1-1; D uncertain. This CDR3 region has 13 residues. Trimming shortened V by 4 bases and J by 1 base, and 7 bases separated the two germline ends. Looked up from germline, CDR1 is PRHDT and CDR2 is FYEKMQ (reference sequence). The CDR3 DNA is TGTGCCAGCAGCTCCCGCCCGAACACTGAAGCTTTCTTT. Translation: CASSSRPNTEAFF.

The chain carries TRBV19 and TRBJ1-3, with a possible D match to TRBD1 (5 bases). Trimming cost V 3 bases and J 0 bases, with 9 bases left between them. This CDR3 spans 15 amino acids. Germline values: CDR1 LNHDA, CDR2 SQIVND (reference sequence). In DNA form, the CDR3 reads TGTGCCAGTAGTATCGGACATTACTCTGGAAACACCATATATTTT. Translation: CASSIGHYSGNTIYF.

V gene TRBV30 combines with J gene TRBJ1-4; D call uncertain. V was pared by 0 bases and J by 5 bases, with 19 bases between. CDR1 is GTSNPN, CDR2 SVGIG, per germline (reference sequence). The CDR3 consists of 17 residues. In nucleotides, the CDR3 is TGTGCCTGGAGTGTTTTCAGCCAGCCCGGGCTAAATGAAAAACTGTTTTTT. Encoded protein: CAWSVFSQPGLNEKLFF. The full variable domain, in which reference TRBV30 and TRBJ1-4 provide the parts outside the CDR3, is SQTIHQWPATLVQPVGSPLSLECTVEGTSNPNLYWYRQAAGRGLQLLFYSVGIGQISSEVPQNLSASRPQDRQFILSSKKLLLSDSGFYLCAWSVFSQPGLNEKLFFGSGTQLSVL.

The chain uses TRBV27 and TRBJ1-1; D gene ambiguous. Trimming cost V 6 bases and J 1 base, with 12 bases left between them. CDR1 and CDR2 from the germline V gene are MNHEY and SMNVEV (reference sequence). The CDR3 has 14 residues. The CDR3 sequence: CASRNREGNTEAFF. The CDR3 DNA sequence: TGTGCCAGCAGAAACCGGGAGGGGAACACTGAAGCTTTCTTT.